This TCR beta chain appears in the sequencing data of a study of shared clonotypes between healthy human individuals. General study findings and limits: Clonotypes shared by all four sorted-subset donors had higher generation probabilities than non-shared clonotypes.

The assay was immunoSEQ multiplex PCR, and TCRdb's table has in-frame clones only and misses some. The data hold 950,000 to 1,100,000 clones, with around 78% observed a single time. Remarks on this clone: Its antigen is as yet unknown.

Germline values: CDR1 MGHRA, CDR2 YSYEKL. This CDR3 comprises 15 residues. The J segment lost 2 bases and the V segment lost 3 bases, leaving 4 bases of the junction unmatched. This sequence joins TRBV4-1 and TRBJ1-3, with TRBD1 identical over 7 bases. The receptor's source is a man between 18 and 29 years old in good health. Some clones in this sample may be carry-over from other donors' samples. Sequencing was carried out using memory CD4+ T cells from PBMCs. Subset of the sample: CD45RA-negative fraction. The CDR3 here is CASSQRQGPGNTIYF. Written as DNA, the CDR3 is TGCGCCAGCAGCCAGAGACAGGGCCCTGGAAACACCATATATTTT.